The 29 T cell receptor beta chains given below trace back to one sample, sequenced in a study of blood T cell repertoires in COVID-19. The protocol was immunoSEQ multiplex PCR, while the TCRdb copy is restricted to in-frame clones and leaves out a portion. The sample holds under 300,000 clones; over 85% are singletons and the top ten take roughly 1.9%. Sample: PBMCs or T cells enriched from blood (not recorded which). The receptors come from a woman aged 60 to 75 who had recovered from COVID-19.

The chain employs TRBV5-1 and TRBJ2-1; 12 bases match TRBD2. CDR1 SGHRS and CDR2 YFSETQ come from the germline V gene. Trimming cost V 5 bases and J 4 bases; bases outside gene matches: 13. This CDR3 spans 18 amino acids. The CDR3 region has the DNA TGCGCCAGCAGGGACCTAGCGGGAGGGCCCAGTTTATACAATGAGCAGTTCTTC. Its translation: CASRDLAGGPSLYNEQFF.

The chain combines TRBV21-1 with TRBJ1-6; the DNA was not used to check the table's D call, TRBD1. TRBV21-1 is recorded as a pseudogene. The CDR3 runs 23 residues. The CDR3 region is CASSNSESPDSNVLSSYNSPLHF. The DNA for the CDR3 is TGTGCCAGCAGCAACTCCGAGTCTCCGGACAGCAATGTTTTGAGCTCCTATAATTCACCCCTCCACTTT.

This CDR3 reads CASGRAGRRSQETQYF. In DNA form, the CDR3 reads TGTGCCAGCGGCAGGGCCGGGAGAAGGTCCCAAGAGACCCAGTACTTC. This chain joins TRBV27 and TRBJ2-5; tentative D call: TRBD2 (6 bases). Per germline, CDR1 MNHEY and CDR2 SMNVEV (reference sequence). V was clipped by 8 bases and J by 1 base, with 20 bases between them. The CDR3 covers 16 residues.

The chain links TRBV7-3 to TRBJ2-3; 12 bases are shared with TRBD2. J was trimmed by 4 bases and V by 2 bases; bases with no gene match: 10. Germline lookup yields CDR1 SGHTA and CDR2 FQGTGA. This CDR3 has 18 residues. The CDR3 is CASSLFPLSSGGADTQYF. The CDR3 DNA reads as TGTGCCAGCAGCTTATTCCCCTTGTCTAGCGGGGGGGCAGATACGCAGTATTTT.

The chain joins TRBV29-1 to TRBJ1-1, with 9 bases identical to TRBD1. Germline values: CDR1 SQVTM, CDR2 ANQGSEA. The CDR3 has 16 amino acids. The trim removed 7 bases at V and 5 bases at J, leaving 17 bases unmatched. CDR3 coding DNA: TGCAGCGCCGGATTTGGCGGGGGACAGGGTTGGACTGAAGCTTTCTTT. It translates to CSAGFGGGQGWTEAFF.

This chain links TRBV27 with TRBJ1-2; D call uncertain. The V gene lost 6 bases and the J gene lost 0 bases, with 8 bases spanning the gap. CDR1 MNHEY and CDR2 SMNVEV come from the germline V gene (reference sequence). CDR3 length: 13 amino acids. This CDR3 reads CASSTTPNYGYTF. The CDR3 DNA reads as TGTGCCAGCAGCACAACACCTAACTATGGCTACACCTTC.

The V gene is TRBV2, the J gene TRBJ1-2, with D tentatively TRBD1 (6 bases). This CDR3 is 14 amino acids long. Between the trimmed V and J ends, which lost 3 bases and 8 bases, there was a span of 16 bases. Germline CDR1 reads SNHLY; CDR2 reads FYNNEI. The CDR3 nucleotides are TGTGCCAGCAGTGATTACAGGGCGGGGGAGGGCTACACCTTC. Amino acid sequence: CASSDYRAGEGYTF.

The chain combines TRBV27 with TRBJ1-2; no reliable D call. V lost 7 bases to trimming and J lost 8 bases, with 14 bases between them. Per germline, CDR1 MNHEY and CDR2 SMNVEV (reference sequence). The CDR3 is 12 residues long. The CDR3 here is CASIGLHGGYTF. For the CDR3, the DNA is TGTGCCAGCATCGGACTACACGGCGGCTACACCTTC.

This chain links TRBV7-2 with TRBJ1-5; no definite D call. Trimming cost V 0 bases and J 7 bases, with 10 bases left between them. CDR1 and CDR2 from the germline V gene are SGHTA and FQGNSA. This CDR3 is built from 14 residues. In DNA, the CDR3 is TGTGCCAGCAGCTTAGCGCTCGGGGAGCAGCCCCAGCATTTT. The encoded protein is CASSLALGEQPQHF.

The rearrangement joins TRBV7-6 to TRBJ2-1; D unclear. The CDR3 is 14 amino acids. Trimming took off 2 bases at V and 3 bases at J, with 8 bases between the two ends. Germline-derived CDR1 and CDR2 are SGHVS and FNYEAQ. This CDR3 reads CASSLSASYNEQFF. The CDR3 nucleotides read TGTGCCAGCAGCTTAAGCGCCAGCTACAATGAGCAGTTCTTC.

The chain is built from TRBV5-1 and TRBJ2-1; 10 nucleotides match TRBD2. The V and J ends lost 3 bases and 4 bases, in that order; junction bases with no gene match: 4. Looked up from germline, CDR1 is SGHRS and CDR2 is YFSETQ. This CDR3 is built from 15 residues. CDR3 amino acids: CASSSGTSDYNEQFF. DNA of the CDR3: TGCGCCAGCAGCTCCGGGACTAGCGATTACAATGAGCAGTTCTTC.

The CDR3 DNA follows: TGTGCCACGGCGGGACAGGGGGCCGTGGGCAATCAGCCCCAGCATTTT. Protein product: CATAGQGAVGNQPQHF. The rearrangement joins TRBV24-1 to TRBJ1-5, with 12 bases identical to TRBD1. The ends lost 10 bases at V and 2 bases at J; junction bases unmatched: 8. Germline V CDR1 and CDR2: KGHDR, SFDVKD. The CDR3 length is 16 residues.

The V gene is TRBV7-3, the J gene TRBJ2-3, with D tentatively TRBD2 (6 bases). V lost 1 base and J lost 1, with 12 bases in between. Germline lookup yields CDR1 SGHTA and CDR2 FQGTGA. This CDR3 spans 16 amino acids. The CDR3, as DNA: TGTGCCAGCAGCTTAAACGGTGCTAGCGGCACAGATACGCAGTATTTT. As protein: CASSLNGASGTDTQYF.

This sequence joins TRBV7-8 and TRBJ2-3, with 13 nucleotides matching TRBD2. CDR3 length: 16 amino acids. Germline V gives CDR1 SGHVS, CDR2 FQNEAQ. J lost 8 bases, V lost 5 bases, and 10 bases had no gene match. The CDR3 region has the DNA TGTGCCAGCAGCGTCGGACTAGCGGGGGTTATTGGTACGCAGTATTTT. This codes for CASSVGLAGVIGTQYF.

CDR3 sequence reads: CASRSRDRVDKHF. The CDR3 DNA is TGTGCCAGCAGGTCCCGGGACAGGGTAGATAAGCATTTT. The chain carries TRBV28 and TRBJ1-5; 9 nucleotides align to TRBD1. V was pared by 6 bases and J by 14 bases, with 11 bases of the junction left unmatched. The CDR3 runs to 13 residues. Germline V CDR1 and CDR2: MDHEN, SYDVKM.

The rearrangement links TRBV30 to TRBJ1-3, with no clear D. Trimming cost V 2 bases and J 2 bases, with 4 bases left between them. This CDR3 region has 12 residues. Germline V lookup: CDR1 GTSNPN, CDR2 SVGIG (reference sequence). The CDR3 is CAWSTAGNTIYF. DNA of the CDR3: TGTGCCTGGAGTACAGCTGGAAACACCATATATTTT.

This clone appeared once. CDR3 region: CASSSARGSSGANVLTF. CDR3 coding DNA: TGTGCCAGCAGCTCCGCTAGGGGATCCTCTGGGGCCAACGTCCTGACTTTC. The rearrangement uses TRBV7-3 and TRBJ2-6; D is possibly TRBD1 (5 bases). Trimming shortened V by 4 bases and J by 0 bases, and 13 bases separated the two germline ends. There are 17 residues in the CDR3. Germline V gene lookup returns CDR1 SGHTA and CDR2 FQGTGA.

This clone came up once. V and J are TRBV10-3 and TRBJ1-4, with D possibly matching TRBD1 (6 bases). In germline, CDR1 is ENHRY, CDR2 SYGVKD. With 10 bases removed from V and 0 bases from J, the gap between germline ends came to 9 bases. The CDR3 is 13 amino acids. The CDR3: CASNRATNEKLFF. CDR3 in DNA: TGTGCCAGTAACAGGGCAACTAATGAAAAACTGTTTTTT.

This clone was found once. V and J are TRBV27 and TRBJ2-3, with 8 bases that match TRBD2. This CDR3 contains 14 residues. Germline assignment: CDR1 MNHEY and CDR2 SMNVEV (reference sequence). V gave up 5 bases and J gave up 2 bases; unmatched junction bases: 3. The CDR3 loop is CASSAAGVTDTQYF. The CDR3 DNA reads TGTGCCAGCAGTGCAGCGGGGGTCACAGATACGCAGTATTTT.

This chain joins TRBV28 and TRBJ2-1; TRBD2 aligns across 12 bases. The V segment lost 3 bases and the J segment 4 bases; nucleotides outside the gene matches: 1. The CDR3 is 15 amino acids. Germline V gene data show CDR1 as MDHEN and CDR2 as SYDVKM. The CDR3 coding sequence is TGTGCCAGCAGTTTCGGACTAGCGGGGTACAATGAGCAGTTCTTC. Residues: CASSFGLAGYNEQFF.

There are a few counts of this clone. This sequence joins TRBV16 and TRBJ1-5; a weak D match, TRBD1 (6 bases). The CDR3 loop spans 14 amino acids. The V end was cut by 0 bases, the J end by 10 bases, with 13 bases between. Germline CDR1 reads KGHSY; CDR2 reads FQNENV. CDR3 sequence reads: CASSQSTGLKPQHF. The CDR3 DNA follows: TGTGCCAGCAGCCAATCAACAGGGCTGAAACCCCAGCATTTT.

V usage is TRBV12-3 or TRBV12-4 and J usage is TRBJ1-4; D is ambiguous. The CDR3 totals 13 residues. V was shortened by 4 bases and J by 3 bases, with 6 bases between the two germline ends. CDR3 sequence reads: CASSYGANEKLFF. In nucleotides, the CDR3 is TGTGCCAGCAGTTACGGGGCTAATGAAAAACTGTTTTTT.

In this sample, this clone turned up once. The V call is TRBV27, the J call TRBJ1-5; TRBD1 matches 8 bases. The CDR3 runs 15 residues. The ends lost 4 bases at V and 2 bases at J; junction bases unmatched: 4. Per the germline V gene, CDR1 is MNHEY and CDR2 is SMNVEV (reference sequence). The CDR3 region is CASSSGGAGNQPQHF. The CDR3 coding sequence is TGTGCCAGCAGTTCAGGGGGCGCGGGCAATCAGCCCCAGCATTTT.

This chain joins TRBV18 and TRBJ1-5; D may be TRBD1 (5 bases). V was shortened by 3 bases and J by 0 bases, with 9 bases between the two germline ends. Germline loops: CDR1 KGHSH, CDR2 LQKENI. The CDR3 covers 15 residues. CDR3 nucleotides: TGTGCCAGCTCACCGGGGCTCCTTAGCAATCAGCCCCAGCATTTT. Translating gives CASSPGLLSNQPQHF.

The CDR3 DNA reads TGCGCCAGCAGCCAATATTCGACAGGGGGTGCGGGCGAGCAGTACTTC. It codes for CASSQYSTGGAGEQYF. The chain is built from TRBV4-1 and TRBJ2-7; TRBD1 aligns across 9 bases. The CDR3 totals 16 residues. After removal of 2 bases from V and 6 bases from J, the junction contained 11 bases not matched to a gene. Germline CDR1 and CDR2: MGHRA and YSYEKL.

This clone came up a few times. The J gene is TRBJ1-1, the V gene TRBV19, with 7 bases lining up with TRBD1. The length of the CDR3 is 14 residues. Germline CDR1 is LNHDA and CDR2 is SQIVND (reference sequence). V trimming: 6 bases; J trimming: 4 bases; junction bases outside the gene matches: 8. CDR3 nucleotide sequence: TGTGCCAGTAGGCGACAGGGATTAGTCACTGAAGCTTTCTTT. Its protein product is CASRRQGLVTEAFF.

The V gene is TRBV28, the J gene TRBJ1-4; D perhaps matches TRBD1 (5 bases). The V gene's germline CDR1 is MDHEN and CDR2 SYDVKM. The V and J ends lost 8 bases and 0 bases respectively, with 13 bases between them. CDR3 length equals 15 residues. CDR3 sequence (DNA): TGTGCCAGCCAATCGGGAGGGGCAACTAATGAAAAACTGTTTTTT. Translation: CASQSGGATNEKLFF.

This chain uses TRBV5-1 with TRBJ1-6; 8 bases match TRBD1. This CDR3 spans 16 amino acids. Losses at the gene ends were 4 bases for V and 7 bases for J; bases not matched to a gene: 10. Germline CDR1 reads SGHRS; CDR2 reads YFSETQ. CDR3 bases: TGCGCCAGCAGCCCTTGGACGACAGGGGAAAATTCACCCCTCCACTTT. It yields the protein CASSPWTTGENSPLHF.

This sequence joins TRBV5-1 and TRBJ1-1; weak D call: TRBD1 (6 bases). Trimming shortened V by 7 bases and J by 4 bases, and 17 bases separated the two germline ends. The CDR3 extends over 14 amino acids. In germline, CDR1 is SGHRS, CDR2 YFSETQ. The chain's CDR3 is CASGSTGSSTEAFF. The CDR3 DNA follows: TGCGCCAGCGGATCCACAGGGTCCTCCACTGAAGCTTTCTTT.